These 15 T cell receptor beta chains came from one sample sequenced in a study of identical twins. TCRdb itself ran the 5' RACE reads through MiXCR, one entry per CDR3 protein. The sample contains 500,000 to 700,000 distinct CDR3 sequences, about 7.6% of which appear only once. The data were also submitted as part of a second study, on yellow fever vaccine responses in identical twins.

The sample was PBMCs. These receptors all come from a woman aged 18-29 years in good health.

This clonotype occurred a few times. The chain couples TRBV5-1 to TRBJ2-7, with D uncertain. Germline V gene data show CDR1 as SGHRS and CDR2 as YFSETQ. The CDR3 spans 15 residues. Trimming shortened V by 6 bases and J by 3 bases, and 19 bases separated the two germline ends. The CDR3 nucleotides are TGCGCCAGCACCCCCCCGGGCTCCCCGGGCTACGAGCAGTACTTC. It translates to CASTPPGSPGYEQYF.

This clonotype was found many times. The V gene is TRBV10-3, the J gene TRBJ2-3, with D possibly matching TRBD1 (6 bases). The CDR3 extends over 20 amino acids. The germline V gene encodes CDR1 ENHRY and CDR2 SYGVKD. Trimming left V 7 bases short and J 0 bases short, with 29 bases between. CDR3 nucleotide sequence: TGTGCCATCAAAGGTGCCCCCGAACCCAGGGGCCAAACTAGCACAGATACGCAGTATTTT. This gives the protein CAIKGAPEPRGQTSTDTQYF.

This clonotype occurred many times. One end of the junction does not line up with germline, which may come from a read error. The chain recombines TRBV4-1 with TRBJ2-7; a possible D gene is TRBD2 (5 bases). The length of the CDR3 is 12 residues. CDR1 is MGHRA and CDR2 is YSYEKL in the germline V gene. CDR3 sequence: CASSQGGYEQYF. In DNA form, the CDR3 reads TGTGCCAGCAGCCAAGGAGGTTACGAGCAGTACTTC.

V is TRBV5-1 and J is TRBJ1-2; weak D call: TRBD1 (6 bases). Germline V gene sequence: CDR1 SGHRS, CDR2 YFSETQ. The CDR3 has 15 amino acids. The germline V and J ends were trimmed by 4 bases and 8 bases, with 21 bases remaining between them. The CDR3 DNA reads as TGCGCCAGCAGCCCCGGACAGATCCCGAGTTTAGGCTACACCTTC. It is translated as CASSPGQIPSLGYTF. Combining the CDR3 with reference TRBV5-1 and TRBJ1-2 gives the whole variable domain KAGVTQTPRYLIKTRGQQVTLSCSPISGHRSVSWYQQTPGQGLQFLFEYFSETQRNKGNFPGRFSGRQFSNSRSEMNVSTLELGDSALYLCASSPGQIPSLGYTFGSGTRLTVV.

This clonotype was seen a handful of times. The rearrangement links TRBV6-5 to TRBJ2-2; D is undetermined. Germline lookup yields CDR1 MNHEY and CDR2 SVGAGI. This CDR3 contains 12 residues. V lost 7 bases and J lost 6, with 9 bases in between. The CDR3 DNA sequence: TGTGCCAGCAACGACCCCCCCGGGGAGCTGTTTTTT. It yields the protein CASNDPPGELFF.

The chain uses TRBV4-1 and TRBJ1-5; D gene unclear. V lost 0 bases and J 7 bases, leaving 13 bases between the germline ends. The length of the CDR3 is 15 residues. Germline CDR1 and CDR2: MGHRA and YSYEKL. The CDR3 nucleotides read TGCGCCAGCAGCCAAGACTTCGCCGGACGACAGCCCCAGCATTTT. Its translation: CASSQDFAGRQPQHF.

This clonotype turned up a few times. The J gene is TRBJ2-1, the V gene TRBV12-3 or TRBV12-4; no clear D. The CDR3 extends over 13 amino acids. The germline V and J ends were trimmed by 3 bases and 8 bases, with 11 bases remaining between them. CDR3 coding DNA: TGTGCCAGCAGTTTTCCGTTACGACATGAGCAGTTCTTC. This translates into CASSFPLRHEQFF.

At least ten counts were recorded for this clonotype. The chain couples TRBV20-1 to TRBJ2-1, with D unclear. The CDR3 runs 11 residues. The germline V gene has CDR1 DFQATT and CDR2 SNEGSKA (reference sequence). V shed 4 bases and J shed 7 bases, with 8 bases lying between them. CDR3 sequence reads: CSATLLNEQFF. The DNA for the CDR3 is TGCAGTGCTACCCTCCTGAATGAGCAGTTCTTC.

CDR3 DNA sequence: TGTGCCAGCACGAGGCGGGAGGGGAACTACGAGCAGTACTTC. Translating it yields CASTRREGNYEQYF. The chain carries TRBV2 and TRBJ2-7; TRBD2 matches 9 bases. V shed 7 bases and J 3 bases; nucleotides not matched to a gene: 7. The CDR3 extends over 14 amino acids. From germline, CDR1 is SNHLY and CDR2 FYNNEI.

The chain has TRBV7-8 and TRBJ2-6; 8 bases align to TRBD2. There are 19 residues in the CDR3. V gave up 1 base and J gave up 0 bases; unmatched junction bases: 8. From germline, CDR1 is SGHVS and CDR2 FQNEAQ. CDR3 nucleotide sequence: TGTGCCAGCAGCTTAGTAAACGGGGGGGTAGGCTCTGGGGCCAACGTCCTGACTTTC. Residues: CASSLVNGGVGSGANVLTF.

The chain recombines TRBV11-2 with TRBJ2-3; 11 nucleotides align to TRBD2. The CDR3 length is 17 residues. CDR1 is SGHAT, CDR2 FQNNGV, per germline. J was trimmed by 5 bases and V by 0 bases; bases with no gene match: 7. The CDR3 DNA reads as TGTGCCAGCAGCTTAGATGGGCTAGCGGGAGGTGTAGATACGCAGTATTTT. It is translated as CASSLDGLAGGVDTQYF.

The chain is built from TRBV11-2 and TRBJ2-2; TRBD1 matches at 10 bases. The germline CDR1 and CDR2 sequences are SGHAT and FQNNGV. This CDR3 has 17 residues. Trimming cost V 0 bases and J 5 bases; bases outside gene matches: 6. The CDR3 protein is CASSLEGQGPTTGELFF. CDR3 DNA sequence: TGTGCCAGCAGCTTAGAGGGACAGGGGCCTACTACCGGGGAGCTGTTTTTT.

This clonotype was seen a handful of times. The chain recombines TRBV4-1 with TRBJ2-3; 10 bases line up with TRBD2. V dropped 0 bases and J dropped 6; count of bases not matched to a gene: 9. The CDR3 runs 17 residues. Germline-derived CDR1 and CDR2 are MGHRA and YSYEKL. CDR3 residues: CASSQETGLAPRDTQYF. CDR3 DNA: TGCGCCAGCAGCCAAGAAACGGGACTAGCGCCCCGTGATACGCAGTATTTT.

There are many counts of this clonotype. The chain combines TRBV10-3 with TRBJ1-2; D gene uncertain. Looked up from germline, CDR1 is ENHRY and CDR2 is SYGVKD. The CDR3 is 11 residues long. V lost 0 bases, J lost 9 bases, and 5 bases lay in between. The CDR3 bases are TGTGCCATCAGTGAGTCGGGTTGCTACACCTTC. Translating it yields CAISESGCYTF.

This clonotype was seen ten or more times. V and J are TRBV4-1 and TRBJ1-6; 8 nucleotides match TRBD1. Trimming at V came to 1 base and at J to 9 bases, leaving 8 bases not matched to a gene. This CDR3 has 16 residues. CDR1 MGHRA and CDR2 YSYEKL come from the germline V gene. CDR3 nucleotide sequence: TGCGCCAGCAGCCAAGGACAGGGGAGGTCGGGTTCACCCCTCCACTTT. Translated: CASSQGQGRSGSPLHF.